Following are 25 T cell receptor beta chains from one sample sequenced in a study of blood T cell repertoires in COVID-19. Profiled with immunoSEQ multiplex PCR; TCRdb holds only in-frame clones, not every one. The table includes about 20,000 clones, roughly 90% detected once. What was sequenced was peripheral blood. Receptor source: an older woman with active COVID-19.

The CDR3, as DNA: TGTGCCAGCAGCCAGGGGCCCTTAGGCTACACCTTC. Translation gives CASSQGPLGYTF. This chain links TRBV3-1 (or the pseudogene TRBV3-2) with TRBJ1-2; D is perhaps TRBD1 (5 bases). V lost 3 bases and J 8 bases, leaving 10 bases between the germline ends. This CDR3 is built from 12 residues. Germline loops: CDR1 LGHDT, CDR2 YNNKEL (reference sequence).

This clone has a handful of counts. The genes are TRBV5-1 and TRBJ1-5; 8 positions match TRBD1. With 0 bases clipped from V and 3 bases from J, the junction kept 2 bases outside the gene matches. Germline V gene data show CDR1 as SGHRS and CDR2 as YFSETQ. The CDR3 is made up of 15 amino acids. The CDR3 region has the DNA TGCGCCAGCAGCTTGGCGGGACAGGCCAATCAGCCCCAGCATTTT. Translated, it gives CASSLAGQANQPQHF.

CDR3 sequence: CASSLDRTSRHEQYF. CDR3 sequence (DNA): TGTGCCAGCAGCTTAGACCGGACTAGCCGGCACGAGCAGTACTTC. V and J are TRBV7-6 and TRBJ2-7, with 8 nucleotides matching TRBD2. The V gene end was trimmed by 1 base and the J gene end by 5 bases; junction bases not matched to a gene: 7. Per the germline V gene, CDR1 is SGHVS and CDR2 is FNYEAQ. This CDR3 has 15 amino acids.

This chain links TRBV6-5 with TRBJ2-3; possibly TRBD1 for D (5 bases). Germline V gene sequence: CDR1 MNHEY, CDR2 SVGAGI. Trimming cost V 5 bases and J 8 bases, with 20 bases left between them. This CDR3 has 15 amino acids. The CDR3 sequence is CASSQTDSRTGTQYF. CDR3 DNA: TGTGCCAGCAGTCAGACAGACAGCCGCACCGGTACGCAGTATTTT.

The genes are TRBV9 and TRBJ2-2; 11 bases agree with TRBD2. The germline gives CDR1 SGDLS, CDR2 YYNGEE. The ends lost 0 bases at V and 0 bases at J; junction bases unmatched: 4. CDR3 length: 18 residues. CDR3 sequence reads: CASSVEGLADPNTGELFF. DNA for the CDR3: TGTGCCAGCAGCGTAGAGGGACTAGCGGACCCGAACACCGGGGAGCTGTTTTTT.

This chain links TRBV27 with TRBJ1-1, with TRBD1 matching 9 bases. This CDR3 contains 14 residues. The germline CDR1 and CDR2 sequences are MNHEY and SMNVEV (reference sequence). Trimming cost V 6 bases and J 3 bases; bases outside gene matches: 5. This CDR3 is CASRSWDRDTEAFF. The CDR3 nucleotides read TGTGCCAGCAGATCTTGGGACAGGGACACTGAAGCTTTCTTT.

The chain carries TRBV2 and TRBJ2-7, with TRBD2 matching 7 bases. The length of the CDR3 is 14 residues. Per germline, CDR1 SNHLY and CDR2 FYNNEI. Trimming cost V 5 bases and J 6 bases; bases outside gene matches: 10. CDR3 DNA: TGTGCCAGCAGTCTCCCCACGATAGCGGGCGAGCAGTACTTC. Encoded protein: CASSLPTIAGEQYF. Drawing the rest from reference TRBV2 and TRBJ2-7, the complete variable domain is EPEVTQTPSHQVTQMGQEVILRCVPISNHLYFYWYRQILGQKVEFLVSFYNNEISEKSEIFDDQFSVERPDGSNFTLKIRSTKLEDSAMYFCASSLPTIAGEQYFGPGTRLTVT.

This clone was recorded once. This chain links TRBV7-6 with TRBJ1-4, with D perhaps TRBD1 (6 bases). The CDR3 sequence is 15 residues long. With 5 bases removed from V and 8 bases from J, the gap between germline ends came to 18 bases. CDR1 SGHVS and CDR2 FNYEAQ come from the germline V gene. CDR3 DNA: TGTGCCAGCAGCCCCGGACAGTGGGATGAGGAAAAACTGTTTTTT. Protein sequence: CASSPGQWDEEKLFF.

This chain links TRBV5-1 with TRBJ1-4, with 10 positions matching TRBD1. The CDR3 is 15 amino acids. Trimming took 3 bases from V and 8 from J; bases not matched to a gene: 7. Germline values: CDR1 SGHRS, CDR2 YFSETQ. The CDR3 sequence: CASSSGQGKGEKLFF. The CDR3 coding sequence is TGCGCCAGCAGCTCGGGACAGGGGAAAGGGGAAAAACTGTTTTTT.

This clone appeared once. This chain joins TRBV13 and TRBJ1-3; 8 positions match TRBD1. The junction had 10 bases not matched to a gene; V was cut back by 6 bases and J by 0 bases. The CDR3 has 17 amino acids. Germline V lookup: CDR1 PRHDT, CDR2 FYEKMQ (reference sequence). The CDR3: CASRSRQGRSSGNTIYF. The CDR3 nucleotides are TGTGCCAGCAGAAGTCGACAGGGGCGAAGCTCTGGAAACACCATATATTTT.

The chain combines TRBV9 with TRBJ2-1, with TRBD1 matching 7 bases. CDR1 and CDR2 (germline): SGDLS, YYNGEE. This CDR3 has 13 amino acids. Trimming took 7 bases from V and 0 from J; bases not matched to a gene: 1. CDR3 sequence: CASGDSSYNEQFF. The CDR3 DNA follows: TGTGCCAGCGGGGACAGCTCCTACAATGAGCAGTTCTTC. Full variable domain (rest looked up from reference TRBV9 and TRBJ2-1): DSGVTQTPKHLITATGQRVTLRCSPRSGDLSVYWYQQSLDQGLQFLIQYYNGEERAKGNILERFSAQQFPDLHSELNLSSLELGDSALYFCASGDSSYNEQFFGPGTRLTVL.

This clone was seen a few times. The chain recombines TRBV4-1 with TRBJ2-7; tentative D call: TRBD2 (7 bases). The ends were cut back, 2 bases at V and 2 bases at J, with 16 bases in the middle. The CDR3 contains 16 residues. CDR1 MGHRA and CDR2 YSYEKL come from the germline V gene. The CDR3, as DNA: TGCGCCAGCAGCCAATTAGGGCGGGGGCCCCCCTACGAGCAGTACTTC. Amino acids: CASSQLGRGPPYEQYF.

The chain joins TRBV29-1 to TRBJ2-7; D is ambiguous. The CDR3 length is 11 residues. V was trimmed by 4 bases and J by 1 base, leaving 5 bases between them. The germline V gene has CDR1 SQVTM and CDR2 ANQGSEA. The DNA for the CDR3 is TGCAGCGTTGGACATTCCTACGAGCAGTACTTC. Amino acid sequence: CSVGHSYEQYF.

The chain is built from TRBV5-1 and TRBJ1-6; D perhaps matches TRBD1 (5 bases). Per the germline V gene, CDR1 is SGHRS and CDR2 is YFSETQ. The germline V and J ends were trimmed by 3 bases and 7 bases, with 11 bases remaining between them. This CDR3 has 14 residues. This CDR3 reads CASSSPGGNSPLHF. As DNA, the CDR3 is TGCGCCAGCAGCTCCCCCGGGGGGAATTCACCCCTCCACTTT.

CDR3 protein: CASRSTSGSYNEQFF. CDR3 nucleotides: TGTGCCAGCAGGTCGACTAGCGGGTCCTACAATGAGCAGTTCTTC. The chain recombines TRBV2 with TRBJ2-1, with TRBD2 identical over 10 bases. The CDR3 is made up of 15 amino acids. Germline CDR1 reads SNHLY; CDR2 reads FYNNEI. V shed 6 bases and J 1 base; nucleotides not matched to a gene: 3.

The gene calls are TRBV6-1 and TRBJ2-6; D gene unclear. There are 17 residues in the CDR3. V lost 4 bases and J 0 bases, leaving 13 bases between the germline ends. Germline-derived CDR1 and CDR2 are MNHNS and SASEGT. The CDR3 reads CASSAQVASSGANVLTF. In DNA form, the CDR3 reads TGTGCCAGCAGTGCTCAGGTGGCGAGCTCTGGGGCCAACGTCCTGACTTTC.

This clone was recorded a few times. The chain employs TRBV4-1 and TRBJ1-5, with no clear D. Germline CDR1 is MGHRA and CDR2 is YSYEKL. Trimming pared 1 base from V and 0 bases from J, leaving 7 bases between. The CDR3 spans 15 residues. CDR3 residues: CASSQGQDSNQPQHF. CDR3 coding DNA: TGCGCCAGCAGCCAAGGGCAGGATAGCAATCAGCCCCAGCATTTT.

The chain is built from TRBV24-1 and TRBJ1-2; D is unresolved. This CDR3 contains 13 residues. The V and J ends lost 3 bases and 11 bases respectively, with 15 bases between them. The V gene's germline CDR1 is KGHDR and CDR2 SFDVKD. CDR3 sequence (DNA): TGTGCCACCAGTGATATGGGAGGGAACTTTTACACCTTC. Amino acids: CATSDMGGNFYTF.

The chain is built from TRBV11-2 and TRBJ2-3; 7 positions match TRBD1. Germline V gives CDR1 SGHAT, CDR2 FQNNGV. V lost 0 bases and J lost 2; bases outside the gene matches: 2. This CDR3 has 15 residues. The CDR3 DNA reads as TGTGCCAGCAGCTTAGACAGGGGGAACACAGATACGCAGTATTTT. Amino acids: CASSLDRGNTDTQYF.

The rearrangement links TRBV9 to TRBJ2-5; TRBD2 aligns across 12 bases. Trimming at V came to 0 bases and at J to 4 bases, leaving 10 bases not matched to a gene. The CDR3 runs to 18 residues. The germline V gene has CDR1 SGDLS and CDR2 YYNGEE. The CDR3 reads CASSVAASGGARGETQYF. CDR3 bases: TGTGCCAGCAGCGTAGCGGCTAGCGGGGGGGCTAGAGGAGAGACCCAGTACTTC.

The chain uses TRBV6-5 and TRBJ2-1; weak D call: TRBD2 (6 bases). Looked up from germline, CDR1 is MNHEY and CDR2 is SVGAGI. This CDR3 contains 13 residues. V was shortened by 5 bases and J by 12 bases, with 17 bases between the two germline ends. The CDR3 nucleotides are TGTGCCAGCAGTCCCCCCGGGAGTTCTGCGCAGTTCTTC. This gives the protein CASSPPGSSAQFF.

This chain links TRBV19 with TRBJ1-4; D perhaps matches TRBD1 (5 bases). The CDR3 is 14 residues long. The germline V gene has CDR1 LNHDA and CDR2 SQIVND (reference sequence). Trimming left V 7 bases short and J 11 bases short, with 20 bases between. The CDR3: CASNDRDLSEKLFF. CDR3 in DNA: TGTGCCAGTAACGACCGGGACTTGAGTGAGAAACTGTTTTTT. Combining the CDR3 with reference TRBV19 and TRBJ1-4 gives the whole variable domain DGGITQSPKYLFRKEGQNVTLSCEQNLNHDAMYWYRQDPGQGLRLIYYSQIVNDFQKGDIAEGYSVSREKKESFPLTVTSAQKNPTAFYLCASNDRDLSEKLFFGSGTQLSVL.

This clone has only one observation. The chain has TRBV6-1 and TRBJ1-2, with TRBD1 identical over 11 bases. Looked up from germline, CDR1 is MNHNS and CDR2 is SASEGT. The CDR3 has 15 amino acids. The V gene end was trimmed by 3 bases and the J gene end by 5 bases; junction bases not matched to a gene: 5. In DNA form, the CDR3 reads TGTGCCAGCAGTGACAGGACAGGGGGCGCGTATGGCTACACCTTC. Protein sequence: CASSDRTGGAYGYTF.

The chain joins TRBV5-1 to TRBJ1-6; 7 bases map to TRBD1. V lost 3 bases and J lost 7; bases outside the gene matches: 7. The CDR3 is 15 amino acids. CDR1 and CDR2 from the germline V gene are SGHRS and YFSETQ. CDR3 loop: CASSSTGAGNSPLHF. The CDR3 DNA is TGCGCCAGCAGCTCTACAGGGGCGGGAAATTCACCCCTCCACTTT.

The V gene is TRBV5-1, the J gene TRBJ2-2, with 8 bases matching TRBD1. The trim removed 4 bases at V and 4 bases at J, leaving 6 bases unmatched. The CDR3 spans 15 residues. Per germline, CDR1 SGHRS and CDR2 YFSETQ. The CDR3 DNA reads TGCGCCAGCAGCGATCAGGGGGCTGGCACCGGGGAGCTGTTTTTT. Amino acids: CASSDQGAGTGELFF.